A selection of T cell receptor beta chains follows, all from one sample in a study of blood T cell repertoires in COVID-19. Produced via immunoSEQ multiplex PCR; TCRdb's table is partial and in-frame only. Of 260,000 or so clones listed, around four fifths are singletons. Material for sequencing was peripheral blood. The receptor source for this set is a woman in her sixties or seventies with acute or convalescent COVID-19. Both conserved end residues are part of each CDR3. A clone size is listed for some rows: how often the clone was seen (once, few, many), or a class if it is expanded.

j_gene,abundance,v_gene,CDR3aa
TRBJ1-3,-,TRBV27,CASRRNGYSGNTIYF
TRBJ2-7,-,TRBV4-1,CASSQDGLFYEQYF
TRBJ1-5,once,TRBV18,CASSPRSLLPQHF
TRBJ1-4,once,TRBV5-6,CASSLAGNLNEKLFF
TRBJ1-2,-,TRBV6-1,CASSAVRGLSEYGYTF
TRBJ1-2,once,TRBV29-1,CSVEWVGRRGYTF
TRBJ1-6,few,TRBV5-4,CASSRGETYNSPLHF
TRBJ2-7,-,TRBV2,CASGGPFTYEQYF
TRBJ1-1,-,TRBV9,CASSSGQARTGTEAFF
TRBJ2-3,once,TRBV7-9,CASSFLTTDTQYF
TRBJ2-3,-,TRBV10-3,CAISFAGSTDTQYF
TRBJ1-2,-,TRBV7-2,CASSPGQGDYGYTF
TRBJ2-1,-,TRBV5-6,CASSFVSVVEQFF
TRBJ1-5,-,TRBV6-1,CASSEGSTGINQPQHF
TRBJ1-5,-,TRBV7-8,CASSLVGGNQPQHF
TRBJ1-1,-,TRBV27,CASSPWTGSTEAFF
TRBJ1-1,-,TRBV27,CASSSGTAGESEAFF
TRBJ1-5,-,TRBV18,CASSPLGTGGNQPQHF
TRBJ2-5,-,TRBV7-9,CASSLGGTGGQETQYF
TRBJ2-1,once,TRBV12-5,CASGSLRGTEQFF
TRBJ1-4,once,TRBV19,CASSMGLENEKLFF
TRBJ1-6,-,TRBV6-6,CASSSDRGLNSPLHF
TRBJ1-1,-,TRBV7-8,CASSLQGWNTEAFF
TRBJ1-2,-,TRBV2,CASSEGGIPTNYGYTF
TRBJ1-1,-,TRBV29-1,CSVGRTPNTEAFF
TRBJ2-2,-,TRBV20-1,CSASAGQTNTGELFF
TRBJ1-1,-,TRBV7-9,CASSLGTGVNTEAFF
TRBJ2-2,-,TRBV4-2,CASSQDVLAAGELFF
TRBJ1-1,-,TRBV5-1,CASTIGQGEQAFF
TRBJ1-1,few,TRBV27,CASSRSGTANTEAFF
TRBJ2-2,-,TRBV5-4,CASSYQDRNTGELFF
TRBJ2-1,-,TRBV24-1,CATSDPSAGNNEQFF
TRBJ1-1,-,TRBV30,CAWNRGWNTEAFF
TRBJ1-4,-,TRBV3-1/TRBV3-2,CASSQGDLGKLFF
TRBJ2-4,-,TRBV10-2,CASSAASGGAKNIQYF
TRBJ1-2,-,TRBV19,CASIPQASNYGYTF
TRBJ1-4,-,TRBV6-5,CASSPQVVGEKLFF
TRBJ2-7,-,TRBV6-2/TRBV6-3,CASSFSTGQGAYEQYF
TRBJ1-5,-,TRBV7-2,CASTPGLEDQPQHF
TRBJ2-2,few,TRBV5-1,CASSRSSGLTGELFF
TRBJ1-5,few,TRBV9,CASSRTGESNQPQHF
TRBJ1-6,-,TRBV9,CASSVGDNSPLHF
TRBJ1-5,-,TRBV19,CASSIDLRDRDGNQPQHF
TRBJ1-6,-,TRBV18,CASSPITGDTVNSPLHF
TRBJ2-7,-,TRBV27,CASSHGTSGARREQYF
TRBJ1-1,-,TRBV27,CASSLEGLNTEAFF
TRBJ2-7,-,TRBV5-4,CASSPPGWDEQYF
TRBJ1-2,-,TRBV7-9,CASSPEVLYGYTF
TRBJ1-4,-,TRBV19,CASSTGQGTNEKLFF
TRBJ2-3,-,TRBV11-1,CASSLDRGTRTDTQYF
TRBJ1-2,-,TRBV6-4,CASSEQPANYGYTF